Presented here are 28 T cell receptor beta chains from one specimen sequenced in a study of cytomegalovirus exposure and HLA in healthy donors. 13 Jbeta primers and 60 Vbeta primers were used for the PCR. Using immunoSEQ multiplex PCR, the repertoire was profiled, and TCRdb retains in-frame clones only, with some absent. The sample records around 110,000 clones, over 70% being singletons. The sequenced sample was PBMCs. The receptors shown here come from a woman aged 18-29 years in good health and CMV-seronegative.

This clone has only a few counts. J is TRBJ2-2 and V is TRBV4-2, with TRBD2 as a possible D gene (5 bases). This CDR3 spans 16 amino acids. Germline values: CDR1 LGHNA, CDR2 YNFKEQ. The V end lost 5 bases, the J end lost 2 bases, and 15 bases lay between the germline ends. As DNA, the CDR3 is TGTGCCAGCAGCGTGGAGGTCAGGAAAAACACCGGGGAGCTGTTTTTT. Translating gives CASSVEVRKNTGELFF.

The chain is built from TRBV7-9 and TRBJ2-7; TRBD2 is a possible D gene (6 bases). The V end lost 5 bases, the J end lost 5 bases, and 13 bases lay between the germline ends. CDR1 is SEHNR, CDR2 FQNEAQ, per germline (reference sequence). The CDR3 covers 13 residues. CDR3 DNA: TGTGCCAGCAGCCCTACTGGGGGGAACGAGCAGTACTTC. This sequence encodes CASSPTGGNEQYF. The complete variable domain, with remaining parts taken from reference TRBV7-9 and TRBJ2-7, reads DTGVSQNPRHKITKRGQNVTFRCDPISEHNRLYWYRQTLGQGPEFLTYFQNEAQLEKSRLLSDRFSAERPKGSFSTLEIQRTEQGDSAMYLCASSPTGGNEQYFGPGTRLTVT.

Note on this clone: This likely comes from a read error, as the CDR3 has no conserved phenylalanine or tryptophan at its end. V gene TRBV6-5 combines with J gene TRBJ1-3; D not resolved. Per the germline V gene, CDR1 is MNHEY and CDR2 is SVGAGI. CDR3 length: 16 residues. V was trimmed by 1 base and J by 0 bases, leaving 10 bases between them. The CDR3 coding sequence is TGTGCCAGCAGTTACTATGACTTATCCTCTGGAAACACCATATATGTT. Translation gives CASSYYDLSSGNTIYV.

V gene TRBV2 combines with J gene TRBJ2-1, with 8 bases aligning to TRBD2. Germline V gives CDR1 SNHLY, CDR2 FYNNEI. This CDR3 contains 15 residues. V lost 6 bases and J lost 6; bases outside the gene matches: 10. CDR3: CASSTSGRAGNEQFF. CDR3 bases: TGTGCCAGCAGCACTAGCGGAAGGGCGGGCAATGAGCAGTTCTTC.

The genes are TRBV28 and TRBJ1-3; no definite D call. There are 15 residues in the CDR3. The germline V gene encodes CDR1 MDHEN and CDR2 SYDVKM. V lost 6 bases and J 8 bases, leaving 20 bases between the germline ends. This CDR3 is CASRSPREVVDTIYF. Here the CDR3 DNA reads TGTGCCAGCAGATCCCCCCGGGAGGTCGTTGACACCATATATTTT.

This chain connects TRBV9 to TRBJ2-3; TRBD2 aligns across 12 bases. The CDR3 covers 19 residues. The trim removed 1 base at V and 5 bases at J, leaving 14 bases unmatched. Germline lookup yields CDR1 SGDLS and CDR2 YYNGEE. This chain's CDR3 is CASSVLKTSGGLRGDTQYF. In nucleotides, the CDR3 is TGTGCCAGCAGCGTACTAAAGACTAGCGGGGGCCTAAGGGGAGATACGCAGTATTTT. The entire variable domain, with the rest obtained from reference TRBV9 and TRBJ2-3, is as follows: DSGVTQTPKHLITATGQRVTLRCSPRSGDLSVYWYQQSLDQGLQFLIQYYNGEERAKGNILERFSAQQFPDLHSELNLSSLELGDSALYFCASSVLKTSGGLRGDTQYFGPGTRLTVL.

For this clone: Other DNA sequences in the same sample also yield this CDR3. This rearrangement joins TRBV5-1 to TRBJ2-5; D ambiguous. Germline lookup yields CDR1 SGHRS and CDR2 YFSETQ. The V gene lost 3 bases and the J gene lost 2 bases, with 2 bases spanning the gap. The CDR3 is made up of 11 amino acids. CDR3 coding DNA: TGCGCCAGCAGCTCTCAAGAGACCCAGTACTTC. It is translated as CASSSQETQYF. The full variable domain, with the rest looked up from reference TRBV5-1 and TRBJ2-5, is KAGVTQTPRYLIKTRGQQVTLSCSPISGHRSVSWYQQTPGQGLQFLFEYFSETQRNKGNFPGRFSGRQFSNSRSEMNVSTLELGDSALYLCASSSQETQYFGPGTRLLVL.

V usage is TRBV25-1 and J usage is TRBJ1-2, with TRBD1 matching over 7 bases. This CDR3 spans 13 amino acids. With 2 bases clipped from V and 3 bases from J, the junction kept 0 bases outside the gene matches. Germline lookup yields CDR1 MGHDK and CDR2 SYGVNS. As DNA, the CDR3 is TGTGCCAGCAGTGAAGGGACAGACTATGGCTACACCTTC. Encoded protein: CASSEGTDYGYTF.

The table lists this clone with a few counts. The V and J genes are TRBV5-1 and TRBJ2-5, with D unclear. Trimming took off 6 bases at V and 5 bases at J, with 20 bases between the two ends. Germline CDR1 reads SGHRS; CDR2 reads YFSETQ. The CDR3 totals 15 residues. CDR3 protein: CASTAAGPNQETQYF. DNA for the CDR3: TGCGCCAGCACTGCGGCTGGTCCCAATCAGGAGACCCAGTACTTC. Full variable domain (remainder filled in from reference TRBV5-1 and TRBJ2-5): KAGVTQTPRYLIKTRGQQVTLSCSPISGHRSVSWYQQTPGQGLQFLFEYFSETQRNKGNFPGRFSGRQFSNSRSEMNVSTLELGDSALYLCASTAAGPNQETQYFGPGTRLLVL.

The rearrangement uses TRBV5-1 and TRBJ2-7; TRBD1 might be the D (5 bases). This CDR3 is 13 amino acids long. CDR1 and CDR2 from the germline V gene are SGHRS and YFSETQ. V dropped 4 bases and J dropped 1 base, with 9 bases sitting between them. CDR3 amino acids: CASSTGRSYEQYF. The CDR3 DNA is TGCGCCAGCAGCACAGGACGGTCCTACGAGCAGTACTTC.

The V call is TRBV5-6, the J call TRBJ1-2; D is undetermined. V lost 4 bases to trimming and J lost 11 bases, with 12 bases between them. The germline V gene has CDR1 SGHDT and CDR2 YYEEEE. This CDR3 comprises 11 residues. This chain's CDR3 is CASSQVHTYTF. The CDR3 DNA reads as TGTGCCAGCAGCCAGGTTCACACTTACACCTTC.

This clone was detected a few times. The chain uses TRBV7-3 and TRBJ2-1; 9 nucleotides line up with TRBD1. Germline V gives CDR1 SGHTA, CDR2 FQGTGA. The V and J ends lost 6 bases and 1 base, in that order; junction bases with no gene match: 1. CDR3 length: 14 residues. The DNA of the CDR3 is TGTGCCAGCAGAGGACAGGGGTCCTACAATGAGCAGTTCTTC. Amino acid sequence: CASRGQGSYNEQFF.

The CDR3 bases are TGTGCCAGCAGTAGTAGAGGGCTTGGTGTCTATGGCTACACCTTC. It translates to CASSSRGLGVYGYTF. The J gene is TRBJ1-2, the V gene TRBV5-4, with D unresolved. CDR1 is SGHNT, CDR2 YYREEE, per germline (reference sequence). The CDR3 has 15 residues. V dropped 5 bases and J dropped 4 bases, with 18 bases sitting between them.

The V and J genes are TRBV4-2 and TRBJ2-3, with TRBD2 as a possible D gene (6 bases). Trimming took off 5 bases at V and 0 bases at J, with 21 bases between the two ends. The V gene's germline CDR1 is LGHNA and CDR2 YNFKEQ. There are 18 residues in the CDR3. The CDR3 DNA sequence: TGTGCCAGCAGCATGGAGGGCCATAGGACTACCAGCACAGATACGCAGTATTTT. Protein: CASSMEGHRTTSTDTQYF.

This clone was found a few times. The rearrangement uses TRBV5-1 and TRBJ2-1, with 15 bases that match TRBD2. Trimming took 0 bases from V and 3 from J; bases not matched to a gene: 10. Germline V lookup: CDR1 SGHRS, CDR2 YFSETQ. This CDR3 is built from 20 residues. CDR3 region: CASSLGPSGLAGGIYNEQFF. For the CDR3, the DNA is TGCGCCAGCAGCTTGGGCCCGAGTGGACTAGCGGGGGGGATCTACAATGAGCAGTTCTTC.

CDR3 DNA: TGTGCCAGCAGCGCGTATGGGGGGAAACTGTTTTTT. Its protein is CASSAYGGKLFF. V gene TRBV9 combines with J gene TRBJ1-4, with D maybe TRBD1 (5 bases). CDR3 length equals 12 residues. V shed 3 bases and J shed 11 bases, with 11 bases lying between them. Per the germline V gene, CDR1 is SGDLS and CDR2 is YYNGEE.

CDR3 in DNA: TGTGCCAGCAGCGTGGGCGGGAGTAGTGGCTACACCTTC. Translating it yields CASSVGGSSGYTF. The chain uses TRBV9 and TRBJ1-2, with D unclear. Per the germline V gene, CDR1 is SGDLS and CDR2 is YYNGEE. V shed 2 bases and J shed 7 bases, with 12 bases lying between them. CDR3 size: 13 residues.

This clone appeared a few times. V and J are TRBV5-1 and TRBJ1-2; 10 nucleotides line up with TRBD1. J gave up 6 bases and V 2 bases, and 7 bases lay outside the gene matches. The CDR3 totals 15 residues. Germline loops: CDR1 SGHRS, CDR2 YFSETQ. The CDR3 DNA sequence: TGCGCCAGCAGCTTTCTACGACAGGGGGCGGATGGCTACACCTTC. Residues: CASSFLRQGADGYTF.

Here the CDR3 reads CASSEETYTEAFF. The CDR3 DNA follows: TGTGCCAGCAGTGAAGAGACTTACACTGAAGCTTTCTTT. V usage is TRBV2 and J usage is TRBJ1-1; no clear D gene. The CDR3 has 13 amino acids. The V gene lost 1 base and the J gene lost 3 bases, with 6 bases spanning the gap. CDR1 is SNHLY, CDR2 FYNNEI, per germline.

The V and J genes are TRBV2 and TRBJ2-1, with 7 positions matching TRBD2. This CDR3 contains 16 residues. In germline, CDR1 is SNHLY, CDR2 FYNNEI. Unmatched junction bases numbered 16, after V lost 6 bases and J lost 8 bases. CDR3 protein: CASRAGRTRAMYEQFF. In nucleotides, the CDR3 is TGTGCCAGCAGGGCGGGGCGGACTAGGGCTATGTATGAGCAGTTCTTC.

This clone was seen a few times. V is TRBV28 and J is TRBJ1-3; possible D gene TRBD1, 5 bases. This CDR3 region has 14 residues. Germline V gene lookup returns CDR1 MDHEN and CDR2 SYDVKM. The ends were cut back, 5 bases at V and 4 bases at J, with 12 bases in the middle. CDR3 nucleotides: TGTGCCAGCAGTCCAGAGCAGGGCGGAAACACCATATATTTT. Translating gives CASSPEQGGNTIYF.

The chain employs TRBV10-1 and TRBJ2-7, with D perhaps matching TRBD1 (5 bases). V was clipped by 0 bases and J by 5 bases, with 11 bases between them. The CDR3 has 14 residues. Per the germline V gene, CDR1 is WNHNN and CDR2 is SYGVQD (reference sequence). The CDR3 DNA is TGCGCCAGCAGTGAGTCCGGCAGGGTCCACGAGCAGTACTTC. The encoded protein is CASSESGRVHEQYF.

Only one count was recorded for this clone. The V and J genes are TRBV2 and TRBJ2-3; 8 positions match TRBD1. The CDR3 runs to 14 residues. Germline V lookup: CDR1 SNHLY, CDR2 FYNNEI. Trimming took 8 bases from V and 0 from J; bases not matched to a gene: 4. The CDR3 nucleotides read TGTGCCAGCGGTGGGGACAGGAGCACAGATACGCAGTATTTT. It translates to CASGGDRSTDTQYF.

The CDR3 here is CASSPQTRGRKEQWDTQYF. The CDR3, as DNA: TGCGCCAGCAGCCCGCAGACACGGGGAAGGAAGGAACAGTGGGATACGCAGTATTTT. The chain is built from TRBV4-1 and TRBJ2-3; tentative D call: TRBD2 (5 bases). Looked up from germline, CDR1 is MGHRA and CDR2 is YSYEKL. V was cut by 4 bases and J by 6 bases, with 29 bases left in between. The CDR3 is 19 residues long.

The rearrangement joins TRBV27 to TRBJ2-1; TRBD1 might be the D (5 bases). V lost 4 bases and J lost 3, with 16 bases in between. The CDR3 totals 16 residues. Per the germline V gene, CDR1 is MNHEY and CDR2 is SMNVEV (reference sequence). As DNA, the CDR3 is TGTGCCAGCAGTTGGAAGGGGATAAGGGGCTACAATGAGCAGTTCTTC. Amino acids: CASSWKGIRGYNEQFF.

V and J are TRBV5-1 and TRBJ2-7; 10 nucleotides align to TRBD1. The CDR3 consists of 15 residues. V dropped 3 bases and J dropped 5; count of bases not matched to a gene: 8. From germline, CDR1 is SGHRS and CDR2 YFSETQ. CDR3 sequence: CASSSRDRGHDEQYF. CDR3 sequence (DNA): TGCGCCAGCAGCTCTCGGGACAGGGGTCACGACGAGCAGTACTTC.

The rearrangement uses TRBV19 and TRBJ1-6; 9 bases are a match to TRBD1. Germline loops: CDR1 LNHDA, CDR2 SQIVND (reference sequence). J was trimmed by 9 bases and V by 6 bases; bases with no gene match: 9. The CDR3 covers 15 residues. The CDR3 coding sequence is TGTGCCAGTAGCTTAACCGGGACAGGGTCTTCACCCCTCCACTTT. The encoded protein is CASSLTGTGSSPLHF. The whole variable domain, filled in from reference TRBV19 and TRBJ1-6, reads DGGITQSPKYLFRKEGQNVTLSCEQNLNHDAMYWYRQDPGQGLRLIYYSQIVNDFQKGDIAEGYSVSREKKESFPLTVTSAQKNPTAFYLCASSLTGTGSSPLHFGNGTRLTVT.

This clone was picked up a small number of times. The V and J genes are TRBV7-2 and TRBJ2-5; TRBD2 matches 7 bases. V shed 0 bases, J shed 2 bases, and the junction held 9 bases outside the gene matches. The CDR3 is 17 amino acids. CDR1 SGHTA and CDR2 FQGNSA come from the germline V gene. CDR3 loop: CASSLAPGWGGQETQYF. The CDR3 DNA reads as TGTGCCAGCAGCTTAGCGCCCGGGTGGGGGGGTCAAGAGACCCAGTACTTC.